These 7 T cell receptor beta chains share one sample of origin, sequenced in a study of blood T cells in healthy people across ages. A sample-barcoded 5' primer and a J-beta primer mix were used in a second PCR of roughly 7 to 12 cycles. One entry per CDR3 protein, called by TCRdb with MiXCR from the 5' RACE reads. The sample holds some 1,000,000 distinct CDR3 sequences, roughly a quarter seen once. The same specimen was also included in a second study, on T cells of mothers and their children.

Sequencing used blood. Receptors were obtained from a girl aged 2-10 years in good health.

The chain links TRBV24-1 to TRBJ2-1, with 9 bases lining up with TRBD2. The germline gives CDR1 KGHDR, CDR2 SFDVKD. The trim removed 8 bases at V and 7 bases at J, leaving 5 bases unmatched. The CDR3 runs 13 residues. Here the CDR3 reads CATTSGDGNEQFF. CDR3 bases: TGTGCCACCACTAGCGGGGACGGTAATGAGCAGTTCTTC.

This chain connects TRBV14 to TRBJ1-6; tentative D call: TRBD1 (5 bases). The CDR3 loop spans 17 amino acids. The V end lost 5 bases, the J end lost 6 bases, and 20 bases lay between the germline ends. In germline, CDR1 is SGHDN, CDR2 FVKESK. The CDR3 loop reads CASSYTGFGWGNSPLHF. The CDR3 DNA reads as TGTGCCAGCAGCTACACAGGTTTTGGGTGGGGTAATTCACCCCTCCACTTT.

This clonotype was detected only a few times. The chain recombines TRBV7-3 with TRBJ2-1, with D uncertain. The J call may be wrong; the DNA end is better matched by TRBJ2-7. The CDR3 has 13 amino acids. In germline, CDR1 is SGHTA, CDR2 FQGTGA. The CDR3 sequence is CASSLVHSYEQYF. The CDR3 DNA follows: TGTGCCAGCAGCTTAGTCCATTCCTACGAGCAGTACTTC.

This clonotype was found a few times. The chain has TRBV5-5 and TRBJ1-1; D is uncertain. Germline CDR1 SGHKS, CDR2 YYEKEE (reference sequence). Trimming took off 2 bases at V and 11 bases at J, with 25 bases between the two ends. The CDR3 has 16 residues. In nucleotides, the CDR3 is TGTGCCAGCAGCTTCGAGGGAATTACGGACCAGTCTAAGGCTTTCTTT. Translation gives CASSFEGITDQSKAFF.

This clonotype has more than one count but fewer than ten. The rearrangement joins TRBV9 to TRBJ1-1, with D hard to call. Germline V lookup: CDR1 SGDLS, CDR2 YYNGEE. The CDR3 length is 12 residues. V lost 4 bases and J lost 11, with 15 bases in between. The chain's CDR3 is CASSPDQSRAFF. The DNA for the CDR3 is TGTGCCAGCAGCCCCGACCAGTCTCGGGCTTTCTTT.

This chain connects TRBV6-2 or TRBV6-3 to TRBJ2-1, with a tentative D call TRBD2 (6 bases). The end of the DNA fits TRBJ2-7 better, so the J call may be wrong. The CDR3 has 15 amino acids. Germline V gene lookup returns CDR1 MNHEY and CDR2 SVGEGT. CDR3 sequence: CASSVQGRWRDEQYF. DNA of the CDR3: TGTGCCAGCAGTGTCCAGGGTCGATGGAGGGACGAGCAGTACTTC.

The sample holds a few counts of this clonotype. The CDR3 loop is CASSLNLAGGPTGIQYF. CDR3 nucleotide sequence: TGCGCCAGCAGCTTGAACCTAGCGGGAGGGCCTACGGGCATTCAGTACTTC. This chain joins TRBV5-1 and TRBJ2-4; 12 bases line up with TRBD2. There are 17 residues in the CDR3. With V trimmed by 1 base and J by 9 bases, 11 bases remained unmatched. Germline V CDR1 and CDR2: SGHRS, YFSETQ.